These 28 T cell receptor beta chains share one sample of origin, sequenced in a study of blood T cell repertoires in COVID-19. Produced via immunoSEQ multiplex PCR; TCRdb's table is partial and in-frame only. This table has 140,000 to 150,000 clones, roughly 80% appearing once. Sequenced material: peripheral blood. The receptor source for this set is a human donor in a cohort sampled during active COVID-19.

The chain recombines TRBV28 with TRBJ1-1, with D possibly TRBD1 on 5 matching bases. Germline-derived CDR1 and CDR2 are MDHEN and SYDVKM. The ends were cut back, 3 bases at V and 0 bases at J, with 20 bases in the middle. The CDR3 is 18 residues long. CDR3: CASSLLNSLTTVNTEAFF. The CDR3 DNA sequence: TGTGCCAGCAGTTTGCTGAACAGCTTAACGACAGTGAACACTGAAGCTTTCTTT.

CDR3 loop: CASRFTNYGYTF. CDR3 coding DNA: TGTGCCAGCAGGTTTACTAACTATGGCTACACCTTC. The chain has TRBV7-2 and TRBJ1-2; no definite D call. V shed 6 bases and J shed 0 bases, with 5 bases lying between them. The CDR3 runs 12 residues. CDR1 is SGHTA, CDR2 FQGNSA, per germline. Filled out from reference TRBV7-2 and TRBJ1-2, the complete variable domain reads GAGVSQSPSNKVTEKGKDVELRCDPISGHTALYWYRQSLGQGLEFLIYFQGNSAPDKSGLPSDRFSAERTGGSVSTLTIQRTQQEDSAVYLCASRFTNYGYTFGSGTRLTVV.

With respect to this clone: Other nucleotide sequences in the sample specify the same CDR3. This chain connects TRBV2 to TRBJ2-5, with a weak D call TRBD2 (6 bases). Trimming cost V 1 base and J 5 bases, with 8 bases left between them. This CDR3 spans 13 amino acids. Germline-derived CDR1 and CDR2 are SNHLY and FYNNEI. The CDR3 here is CASSEGSGETQYF. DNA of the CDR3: TGTGCCAGCAGTGAAGGTAGCGGTGAGACCCAGTACTTC.

The CDR3 DNA reads TGTGCCAGCAGCTTAGTTTGGGACAAGAATCAGCCCCAGCATTTT. Its translation: CASSLVWDKNQPQHF. The V gene is TRBV7-8, the J gene TRBJ1-5, with a tentative D call TRBD1 (6 bases). Germline CDR1 SGHVS, CDR2 FQNEAQ. CDR3 length: 15 residues. Trimming took off 1 base at V and 4 bases at J, with 11 bases between the two ends.

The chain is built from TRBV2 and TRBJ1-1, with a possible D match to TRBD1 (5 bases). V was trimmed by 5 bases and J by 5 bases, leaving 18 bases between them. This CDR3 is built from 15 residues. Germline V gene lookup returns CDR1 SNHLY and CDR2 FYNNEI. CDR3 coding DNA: TGTGCCAGCAGTCCTGAACTCCAGGGAGGTACTGAAGCTTTCTTT. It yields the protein CASSPELQGGTEAFF. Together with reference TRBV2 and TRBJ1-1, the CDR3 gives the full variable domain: EPEVTQTPSHQVTQMGQEVILRCVPISNHLYFYWYRQILGQKVEFLVSFYNNEISEKSEIFDDQFSVERPDGSNFTLKIRSTKLEDSAMYFCASSPELQGGTEAFFGQGTRLTVV.

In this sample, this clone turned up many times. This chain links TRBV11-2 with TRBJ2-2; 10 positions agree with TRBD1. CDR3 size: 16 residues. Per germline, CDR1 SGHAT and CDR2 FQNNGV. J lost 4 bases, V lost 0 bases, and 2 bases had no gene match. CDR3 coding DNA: TGTGCCAGCAGCTTAGACGGACAGGGGGTCACCGGGGAGCTGTTTTTT. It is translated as CASSLDGQGVTGELFF.

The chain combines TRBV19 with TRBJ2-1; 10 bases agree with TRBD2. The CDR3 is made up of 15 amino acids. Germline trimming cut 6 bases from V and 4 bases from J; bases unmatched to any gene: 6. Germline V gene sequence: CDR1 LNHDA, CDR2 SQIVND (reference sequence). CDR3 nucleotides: TGTGCCAGTAGGCACCTACTAGCGGGGTACAATGAGCAGTTCTTC. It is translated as CASRHLLAGYNEQFF. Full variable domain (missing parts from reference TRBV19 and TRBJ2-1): DGGITQSPKYLFRKEGQNVTLSCEQNLNHDAMYWYRQDPGQGLRLIYYSQIVNDFQKGDIAEGYSVSREKKESFPLTVTSAQKNPTAFYLCASRHLLAGYNEQFFGPGTRLTVL.

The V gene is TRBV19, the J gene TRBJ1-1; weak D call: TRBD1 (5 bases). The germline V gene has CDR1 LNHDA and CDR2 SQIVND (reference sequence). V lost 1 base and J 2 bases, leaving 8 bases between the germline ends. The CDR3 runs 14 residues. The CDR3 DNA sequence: TGTGCCAGTAGTATAGCGGGGGGAAACACTGAAGCTTTCTTT. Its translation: CASSIAGGNTEAFF.

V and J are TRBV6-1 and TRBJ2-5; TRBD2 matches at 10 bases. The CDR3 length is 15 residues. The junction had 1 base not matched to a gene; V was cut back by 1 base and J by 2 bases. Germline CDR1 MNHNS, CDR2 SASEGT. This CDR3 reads CASSEVAGGQETQYF. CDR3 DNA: TGTGCCAGCAGTGAAGTAGCGGGGGGACAAGAGACCCAGTACTTC.

The CDR3 DNA sequence: TGTGCCTGGAGTAGTAGCGGGAGGGCCAGCTCCTACAATGAGCAGTTCTTC. This gives the protein CAWSSSGRASSYNEQFF. The gene calls are TRBV30 and TRBJ2-1, with TRBD2 matching over 11 bases. The CDR3 runs to 17 residues. CDR1 is GTSNPN and CDR2 is SVGIG in the germline V gene (reference sequence). V lost 2 bases to trimming and J lost 0 bases; unmatched junction nucleotides: 6.

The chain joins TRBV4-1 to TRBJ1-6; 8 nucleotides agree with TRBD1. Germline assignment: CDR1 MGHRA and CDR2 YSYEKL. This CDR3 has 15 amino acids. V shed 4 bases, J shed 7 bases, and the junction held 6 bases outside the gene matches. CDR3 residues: CASSPRQGSNSPLHF. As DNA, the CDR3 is TGCGCCAGCAGCCCCCGACAGGGGTCAAATTCACCCCTCCACTTT.

The CDR3 protein is CASIWMGGNYGYTF. CDR3 nucleotides: TGTGCCAGCATTTGGATGGGGGGAAACTATGGCTACACCTTC. This chain joins TRBV2 and TRBJ1-2; a weak D match, TRBD1 (5 bases). Germline CDR1 and CDR2: SNHLY and FYNNEI. The CDR3 is 14 residues long. The ends were cut back, 7 bases at V and 2 bases at J, with 14 bases in the middle.

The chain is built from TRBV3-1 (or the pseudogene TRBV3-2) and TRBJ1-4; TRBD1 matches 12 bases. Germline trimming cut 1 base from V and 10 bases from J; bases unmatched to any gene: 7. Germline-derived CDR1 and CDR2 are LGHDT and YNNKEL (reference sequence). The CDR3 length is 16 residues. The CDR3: CASSQGVGQGAPKLFF. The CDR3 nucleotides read TGTGCCAGCAGCCAAGGTGTGGGACAGGGGGCTCCAAAACTGTTTTTT.

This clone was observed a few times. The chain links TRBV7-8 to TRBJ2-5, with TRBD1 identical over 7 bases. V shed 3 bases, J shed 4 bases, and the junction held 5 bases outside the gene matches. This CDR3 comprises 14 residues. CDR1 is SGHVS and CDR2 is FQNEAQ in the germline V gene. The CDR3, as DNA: TGTGCCAGCAGCTTGACAGGGTTCTTAGAGACCCAGTACTTC. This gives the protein CASSLTGFLETQYF.

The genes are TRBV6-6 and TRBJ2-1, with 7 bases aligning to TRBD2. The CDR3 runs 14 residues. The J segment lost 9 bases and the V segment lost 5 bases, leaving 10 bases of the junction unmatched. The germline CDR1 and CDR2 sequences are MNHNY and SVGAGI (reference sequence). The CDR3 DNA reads TGTGCCAGCAGTACCACAACGGGGGGAACTGAGCAGTTCTTC. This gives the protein CASSTTTGGTEQFF.

The CDR3 reads CASAEGAGTEAFF. CDR3 sequence (DNA): TGCGCCAGCGCTGAGGGGGCGGGCACTGAAGCTTTCTTT. J is TRBJ1-1 and V is TRBV5-1; 7 bases agree with TRBD1. CDR1 and CDR2 (germline): SGHRS, YFSETQ. The CDR3 extends over 13 amino acids. Trimming took 7 bases from V and 4 from J; bases not matched to a gene: 7.

As DNA, the CDR3 is TGTGCCAGCAGTCTAGCGGGGTTTACCTACGAGCAGTACTTC. This sequence encodes CASSLAGFTYEQYF. The chain joins TRBV27 to TRBJ2-7, with TRBD2 identical over 9 bases. J was trimmed by 2 bases and V by 5 bases; bases with no gene match: 4. Germline V gene data show CDR1 as MNHEY and CDR2 as SMNVEV (reference sequence). This CDR3 contains 14 residues.

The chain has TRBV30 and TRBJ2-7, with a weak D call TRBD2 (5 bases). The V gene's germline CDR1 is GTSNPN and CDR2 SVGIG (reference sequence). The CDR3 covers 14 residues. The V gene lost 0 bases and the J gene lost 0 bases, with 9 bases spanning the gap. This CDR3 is CAWSVGGSSYEQYV. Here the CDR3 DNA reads TGTGCCTGGAGTGTAGGTGGGAGCTCCTACGAGCAGTACGTC.

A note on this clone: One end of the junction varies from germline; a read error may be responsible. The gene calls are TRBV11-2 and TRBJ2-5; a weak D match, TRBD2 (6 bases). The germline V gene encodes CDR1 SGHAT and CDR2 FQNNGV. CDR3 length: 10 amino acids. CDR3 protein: CASNSFGGNF. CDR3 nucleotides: TGTGCCAGCAACTCCTTTGGAGGGAACTTC.

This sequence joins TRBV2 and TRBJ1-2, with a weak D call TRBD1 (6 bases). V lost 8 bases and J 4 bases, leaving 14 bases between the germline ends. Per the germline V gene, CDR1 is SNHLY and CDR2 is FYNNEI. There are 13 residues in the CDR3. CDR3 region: CASRRGARYGYTF. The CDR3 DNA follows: TGTGCCAGCCGCCGGGGGGCCCGCTATGGCTACACCTTC.

CDR3: CSASRVDEQFF. The CDR3 DNA reads as TGCAGTGCTAGTCGGGTAGATGAGCAGTTCTTC. The chain has TRBV20-1 and TRBJ2-1, with no clear D. The CDR3 loop spans 11 amino acids. Germline loops: CDR1 DFQATT, CDR2 SNEGSKA (reference sequence). V was cut by 3 bases and J by 8 bases, with 8 bases left in between.

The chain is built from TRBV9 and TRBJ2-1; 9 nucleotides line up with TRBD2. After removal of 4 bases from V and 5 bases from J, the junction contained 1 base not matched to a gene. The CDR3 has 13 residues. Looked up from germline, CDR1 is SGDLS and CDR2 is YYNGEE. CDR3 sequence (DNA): TGTGCCAGCAGCCTAGCGGGGAACAATGAGCAGTTCTTC. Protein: CASSLAGNNEQFF.

The CDR3 here is CASRPDYGVTEAFF. CDR3 in DNA: TGTGCCAGCAGGCCCGACTATGGGGTCACTGAAGCTTTCTTT. This chain uses TRBV2 with TRBJ1-1; D not certain. The germline CDR1 and CDR2 sequences are SNHLY and FYNNEI. The CDR3 has 14 amino acids. V was shortened by 6 bases and J by 4 bases, with 15 bases between the two germline ends.

CDR3 DNA sequence: TGTGCCAGCAGCCCGGCGGGAGGGCCTCCCGATACGCAGTATTTT. The encoded protein is CASSPAGGPPDTQYF. The rearrangement joins TRBV9 to TRBJ2-3; 9 bases line up with TRBD2. The germline CDR1 and CDR2 sequences are SGDLS and YYNGEE. With 4 bases clipped from V and 6 bases from J, the junction kept 9 bases outside the gene matches. CDR3 size: 15 residues.

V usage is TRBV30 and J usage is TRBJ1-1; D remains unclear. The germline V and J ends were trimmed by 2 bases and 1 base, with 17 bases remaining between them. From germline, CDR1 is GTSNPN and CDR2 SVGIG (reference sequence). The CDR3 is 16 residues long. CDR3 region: CAWSYLWREPNTEAFF. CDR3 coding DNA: TGTGCCTGGAGTTACTTGTGGCGGGAACCGAACACTGAAGCTTTCTTT. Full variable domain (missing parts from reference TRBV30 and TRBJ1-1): SQTIHQWPATLVQPVGSPLSLECTVEGTSNPNLYWYRQAAGRGLQLLFYSVGIGQISSEVPQNLSASRPQDRQFILSSKKLLLSDSGFYLCAWSYLWREPNTEAFFGQGTRLTVV.

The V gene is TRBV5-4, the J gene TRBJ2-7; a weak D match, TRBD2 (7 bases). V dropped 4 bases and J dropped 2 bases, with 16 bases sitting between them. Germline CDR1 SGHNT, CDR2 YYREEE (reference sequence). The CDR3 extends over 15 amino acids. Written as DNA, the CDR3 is TGTGCCAGCAGCCCGGGGGGCCAGTTCGCCTACGAGCAGTACTTC. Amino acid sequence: CASSPGGQFAYEQYF. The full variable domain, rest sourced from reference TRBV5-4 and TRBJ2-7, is ETGVTQSPTHLIKTRGQQVTLRCSSQSGHNTVSWYQQALGQGPQFIFQYYREEENGRGNFPPRFSGLQFPNYSSELNVNALELDDSALYLCASSPGGQFAYEQYFGPGTRLTVT.

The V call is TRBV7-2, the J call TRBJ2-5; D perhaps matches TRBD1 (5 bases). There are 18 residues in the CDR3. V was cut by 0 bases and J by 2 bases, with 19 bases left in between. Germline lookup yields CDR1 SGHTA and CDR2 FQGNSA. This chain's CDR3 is CASSLAPKGPPRQETQYF. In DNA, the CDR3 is TGTGCCAGCAGCTTAGCGCCCAAGGGGCCACCACGGCAAGAGACCCAGTACTTC. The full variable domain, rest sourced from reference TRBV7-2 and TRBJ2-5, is GAGVSQSPSNKVTEKGKDVELRCDPISGHTALYWYRQSLGQGLEFLIYFQGNSAPDKSGLPSDRFSAERTGGSVSTLTIQRTQQEDSAVYLCASSLAPKGPPRQETQYFGPGTRLLVL.

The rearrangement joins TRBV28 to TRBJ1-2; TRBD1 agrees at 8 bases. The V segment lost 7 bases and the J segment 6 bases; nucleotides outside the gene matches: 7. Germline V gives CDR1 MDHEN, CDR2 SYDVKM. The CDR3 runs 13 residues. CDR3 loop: CASKNRGLDGYTF. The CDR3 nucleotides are TGTGCCAGCAAAAACAGGGGGTTGGATGGCTACACCTTC.